These T cell receptor beta chains were read from a single sample in a study of T-cell reconstitution after alpha-beta-depleted transplantation in children. Each CDR3 protein is one row after TCRdb ran MiXCR on the PCR reads. Of around 70,000 distinct CDR3 sequences detected, 11% appear once; the ten largest clones hold less than 15%. The specimen comprised PBMCs, sampled before TCRalphabeta/CD19-depleted stem cell transplant. These receptors were obtained from a boy between 10 and 17 years old with acute myeloid leukemia, due to receive a stem cell transplant. The CDR3 runs from the conserved cysteine through the conserved F or W. Each record gives: V gene, CDR3 length, clone size, J gene, D gene, CDR3 protein, CDR3 DNA. A D gene is named only where the DNA matches it firmly. Not every row has a clone size; where given, it reads once, few, many or a size class.

TRBV7-9,20,many,TRBJ2-6,TRBD2,CASSSRLAGGKSSGANVLTF,TGTGCCAGCAGCTCACGACTAGCGGGGGGCAAAAGCTCTGGGGCCAACGTCCTGACTTTC
TRBV20-1,14,many,TRBJ2-3,.,CSAPGRKATDTQYF,TGCAGTGCCCCGGGACGAAAGGCCACAGATACGCAGTATTTT
TRBV20-1,15,.,TRBJ2-7,TRBD1,CSANPRGRLSYEQYF,TGCAGTGCTAACCCCAGGGGGCGCCTCTCCTACGAGCAGTACTTC
TRBV9,15,many,TRBJ2-2,.,CASSVGVLSTGELFF,TGTGCCAGCAGCGTCGGCGTTCTGAGCACCGGGGAGCTGTTTTTT
TRBV27,13,many,TRBJ2-1,.,CASRPGNYNEQFF,TGTGCCAGCAGGCCAGGGAACTACAATGAGCAGTTCTTC
TRBV5-1,15,many,TRBJ2-2,TRBD1,CASNPTGWKTGELFF,TGCGCCAGCAACCCGACAGGGTGGAAGACCGGGGAGCTGTTTTTT
TRBV7-3,12,many,TRBJ2-1,.,CASSNFVNEQFF,TGTGCCAGCAGTAATTTTGTCAATGAGCAGTTCTTC
TRBV29-1,13,many,TRBJ2-3,.,CSVLHLATDTQYF,TGCAGCGTCCTACATCTAGCCACAGATACGCAGTATTTT
TRBV10-3,11,many,TRBJ2-1,.,CAIRRTDEQFF,TGTGCCATCAGGAGGACTGATGAGCAGTTCTTC
TRBV5-6,16,many,TRBJ2-1,.,CASSLIGLVIYNEQFF,TGTGCCAGCAGCTTGATAGGCCTAGTTATCTACAATGAGCAGTTCTTC
TRBV6-5,15,many,TRBJ2-7,TRBD2,CASSYGLAEPYEQYF,TGTGCCAGCAGTTATGGACTAGCGGAGCCCTACGAGCAGTACTTC
TRBV20-1,14,few,TRBJ2-2,.,CSAPLAANTGELFF,TGCAGTGCCCCGTTAGCGGCGAACACCGGGGAGCTGTTTTTT
TRBV6-2/TRBV6-3,13,many,TRBJ1-6,.,CASSYIRNSPLHF,TGTGCCAGCAGCTATATACGAAATTCACCCCTCCACTTT
TRBV10-3,11,many,TRBJ2-3,.,CAILSTDTQYF,TGTGCCATCCTTAGCACAGATACGCAGTATTTT
TRBV20-1,15,.,TRBJ2-7,.,CSARGASSISYEQYF,TGCAGTGCTAGGGGGGCCAGTTCAATTTCCTACGAGCAGTACTTC
TRBV7-2,13,few,TRBJ2-7,TRBD2,CASSLGTSGRWYF,TGTGCCAGCAGCTTAGGGACTAGCGGGAGATGGTACTTC
TRBV24-1,16,many,TRBJ2-4,TRBD1,CATSAPGTARGNIQYF,TGTGCCACCAGTGCCCCCGGGACAGCTCGTGGAAACATTCAGTACTTC